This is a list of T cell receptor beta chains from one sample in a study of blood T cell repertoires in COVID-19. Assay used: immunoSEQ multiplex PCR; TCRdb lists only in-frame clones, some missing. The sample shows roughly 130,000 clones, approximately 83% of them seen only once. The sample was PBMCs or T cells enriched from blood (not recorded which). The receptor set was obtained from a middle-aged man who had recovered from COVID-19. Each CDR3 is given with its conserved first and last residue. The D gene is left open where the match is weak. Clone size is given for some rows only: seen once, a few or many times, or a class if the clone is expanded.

CDR3aa: CASSQEPSSNSPLHF
CDR3nt: TGCGCCAGCAGCCAAGAACCTTCGAGTAATTCACCCCTCCACTTT
j_gene: TRBJ1-6
d_gene: .
abundance: .
v_gene: TRBV4-3

CDR3aa: CASSPRTSSNEQFF
CDR3nt: TGTGCCAGCAGCCCGAGGACTAGTTCTAATGAGCAGTTCTTC
j_gene: TRBJ2-1
d_gene: TRBD2
abundance: .
v_gene: TRBV14

CDR3aa: CASLSGQGTIQYF
CDR3nt: TGTGCCTCCCTCTCGGGACAGGGAACCATTCAGTACTTC
j_gene: TRBJ2-4
d_gene: TRBD1
abundance: .
v_gene: TRBV30

CDR3aa: CASSLNRGYYGYTF
CDR3nt: TGTGCCAGCAGCTTGAACAGGGGATACTATGGCTACACCTTC
j_gene: TRBJ1-2
d_gene: TRBD1
abundance: once
v_gene: TRBV5-4

CDR3aa: CASSGTGGSGNTIYF
CDR3nt: TGTGCCAGCAGCGGCACAGGGGGCTCTGGAAACACCATATATTTT
j_gene: TRBJ1-3
d_gene: TRBD1
abundance: .
v_gene: TRBV7-9

CDR3aa: CASSLHRGTDTQYF
CDR3nt: TGTGCCAGCAGTTTACACCGGGGGACAGATACGCAGTATTTT
j_gene: TRBJ2-3
d_gene: .
abundance: .
v_gene: TRBV27

CDR3aa: CASSGDLRDREYPSSGANVLTF
CDR3nt: TGCGCCAGCAGCGGCGACCTCCGGGACAGGGAATACCCGAGCTCTGGGGCCAACGTCCTGACTTTC
j_gene: TRBJ2-6
d_gene: TRBD1
abundance: .
v_gene: TRBV5-1

CDR3aa: CASSYSRTSGGVTDTQYF
CDR3nt: TGTGCCAGCAGTTACTCGAGGACTAGCGGGGGTGTGACAGATACGCAGTATTTT
j_gene: TRBJ2-3
d_gene: TRBD2
abundance: .
v_gene: TRBV6-2/TRBV6-3

CDR3aa: CASSQGVANYGYTF
CDR3nt: TGCGCCAGCAGCCAAGGGGTAGCAAACTATGGCTACACCTTC
j_gene: TRBJ1-2
d_gene: .
abundance: .
v_gene: TRBV4-3

CDR3aa: CASSQGLAGGFETQYF
CDR3nt: TGCGCCAGCAGCCAAGGGCTAGCGGGGGGATTCGAGACCCAGTACTTC
j_gene: TRBJ2-5
d_gene: TRBD2
abundance: .
v_gene: TRBV4-3

CDR3aa: CASSIFTGGAGYTF
CDR3nt: TGTGCCAGTAGTATATTCACGGGGGGCGCGGGCTACACCTTC
j_gene: TRBJ1-2
d_gene: .
abundance: .
v_gene: TRBV19

CDR3aa: CAGRDRGYEQYF
CDR3nt: TGTGCCGGGCGGGACAGGGGTTACGAGCAGTACTTC
j_gene: TRBJ2-7
d_gene: TRBD1
abundance: .
v_gene: TRBV2

CDR3aa: CASSTGLEGGTQYF
CDR3nt: TGCGCCAGCAGCACCGGACTAGAGGGGGGGACCCAGTACTTC
j_gene: TRBJ2-5
d_gene: .
abundance: .
v_gene: TRBV5-1

CDR3aa: CASSEGDSGGSYNEQFF
CDR3nt: TGTGCCAGCAGTGAAGGGGACAGCGGAGGCTCCTACAATGAGCAGTTCTTC
j_gene: TRBJ2-1
d_gene: TRBD1
abundance: few
v_gene: TRBV6-1

CDR3aa: CASSGTSGGPGDTQYF
CDR3nt: TGTGCCAGCAGCGGGACTAGCGGGGGGCCGGGAGATACGCAGTATTTT
j_gene: TRBJ2-3
d_gene: TRBD2
abundance: .
v_gene: TRBV9

CDR3aa: CASSLNREETQYF
CDR3nt: TGTGCCAGCAGCTTGAACAGGGAAGAGACCCAGTACTTC
j_gene: TRBJ2-5
d_gene: .
abundance: .
v_gene: TRBV5-4

CDR3aa: CASSSGSGNTIYF
CDR3nt: TGTGCCAGCAGCTCAGGGTCTGGAAACACCATATATTTT
j_gene: TRBJ1-3
d_gene: .
abundance: .
v_gene: TRBV7-2

CDR3aa: CASSLNWGGCHF
CDR3nt: TGTGCCAGCAGCTTAAATTGGGGGGGATGCCACTTT
j_gene: TRBJ1-6
d_gene: .
abundance: few
v_gene: TRBV11-2

CDR3aa: CASSIDRGGRPTGELFF
CDR3nt: TGTGCCAGTAGTATAGATCGGGGGGGGAGGCCCACCGGGGAGCTGTTTTTT
j_gene: TRBJ2-2
d_gene: TRBD2
abundance: .
v_gene: TRBV19

CDR3aa: CASINRGLGNNEQFF
CDR3nt: TGTGCCAGCATTAACAGGGGGCTCGGAAACAATGAGCAGTTCTTC
j_gene: TRBJ2-1
d_gene: TRBD1
abundance: .
v_gene: TRBV6-5

CDR3aa: CATSRTGPYEQYF
CDR3nt: TGTGCCACCAGCAGGACAGGGCCCTACGAGCAGTACTTC
j_gene: TRBJ2-7
d_gene: TRBD1
abundance: .
v_gene: TRBV15

CDR3aa: CSVEDWGENNEQFF
CDR3nt: TGCAGCGTTGAAGACTGGGGGGAAAACAATGAGCAGTTCTTC
j_gene: TRBJ2-1
d_gene: .
abundance: once
v_gene: TRBV29-1